Shown below are 27 T cell receptor beta chains from a single sample sequenced in a study of radiotherapy plus CTLA-4 blockade in lung cancer. Only in-frame clones appear in the TCRdb table, and some are missing; sequencing was by immunoSEQ multiplex PCR. The table lists 56,000 or so clones, around four fifths of them singletons. The specimen was peripheral blood, collected from a patient treated with radiotherapy plus ipilimumab. Receptors were obtained from a human donor with non-small cell lung cancer who had a partial response to radiotherapy plus ipilimumab.

The genes are TRBV30 and TRBJ1-4; D is unresolved. The CDR3 consists of 12 residues. CDR1 GTSNPN and CDR2 SVGIG come from the germline V gene (reference sequence). Trimming took 2 bases from V and 8 from J, leaving 9 bases between them. CDR3 sequence (DNA): TGTGCCTGGAGTTTCGGGTTGGAAAAACTGTTTTTT. This gives the protein CAWSFGLEKLFF.

In this sample, this clone turned up a few times. This rearrangement joins TRBV6-1 to TRBJ1-5; TRBD1 is a possible D gene (6 bases). The CDR3 length is 14 residues. Germline assignment: CDR1 MNHNS and CDR2 SASEGT. Trimming removed 0 bases from V and 6 bases from J, with 9 bases in between. The CDR3 DNA reads TGTGCCAGCAGTGAAGCGAGGGGGTTTCAGCCCCAGCATTTT. Encoded protein: CASSEARGFQPQHF.

The V gene is TRBV7-8, the J gene TRBJ2-7; 9 bases map to TRBD2. V trimming: 1 base; J trimming: 0 bases; junction bases outside the gene matches: 4. This CDR3 spans 16 amino acids. CDR1 is SGHVS, CDR2 FQNEAQ, per germline. The CDR3 DNA follows: TGTGCCAGCAGCTTAGAGGCTAGCGGGGTCTCCTACGAGCAGTACTTC. Translated: CASSLEASGVSYEQYF.

In this sample, this clone turned up a few times. The J gene is TRBJ1-2, the V gene TRBV28; D is unresolved. The CDR3 spans 13 residues. CDR1 MDHEN and CDR2 SYDVKM come from the germline V gene. Trimming pared 6 bases from V and 7 bases from J, leaving 15 bases between. The CDR3 loop reads CASRAVAGSGYTF. CDR3 coding DNA: TGTGCCAGCAGAGCGGTGGCAGGCTCTGGCTACACCTTC.

Only a few counts were recorded for this clone. The chain employs TRBV5-1 and TRBJ2-6; no reliable D call. This CDR3 comprises 15 residues. The germline CDR1 and CDR2 sequences are SGHRS and YFSETQ. Trimming removed 2 bases at V and 0 bases at J, with 6 bases between. CDR3 sequence (DNA): TGCGCCAGCAGCTTCTCCTTCTCTGGGGCCAACGTCCTGACTTTC. It translates to CASSFSFSGANVLTF.

The genes are TRBV5-1 and TRBJ2-7; 8 bases fit TRBD1. The J segment lost 2 bases and the V segment lost 4 bases, leaving 5 bases of the junction unmatched. This CDR3 region has 14 residues. In germline, CDR1 is SGHRS, CDR2 YFSETQ. The CDR3 sequence is CASSQTGDAYEQYF. DNA of the CDR3: TGCGCCAGCAGCCAGACAGGGGACGCCTACGAGCAGTACTTC.

The chain uses TRBV10-1 and TRBJ1-1, with D hard to call. The V gene lost 8 bases and the J gene lost 0 bases, with 10 bases spanning the gap. The germline V gene has CDR1 WNHNN and CDR2 SYGVQD (reference sequence). The CDR3 loop spans 13 amino acids. The CDR3 bases are TGCGCCAGCGCGAGGCGGCTGAACACTGAAGCTTTCTTT. This translates into CASARRLNTEAFF.

The chain combines TRBV5-1 with TRBJ2-7; weak D call: TRBD1 (5 bases). The CDR3 sequence is 15 residues long. V was cut by 0 bases and J by 4 bases, with 14 bases left in between. Germline CDR1 SGHRS, CDR2 YFSETQ. The CDR3 coding sequence is TGCGCCAGCAGCTTGGCTTGGGGTAGGGGATACGAGCAGTACTTC. It is translated as CASSLAWGRGYEQYF.

The chain recombines TRBV6-5 with TRBJ1-5; TRBD1 matches at 8 bases. This CDR3 comprises 16 residues. Germline V CDR1 and CDR2: MNHEY, SVGAGI. V gave up 0 bases and J gave up 4 bases; unmatched junction bases: 5. CDR3 nucleotides: TGTGCCAGCAGTTACTCGAACAGGGGGGGGAATCAGCCCCAGCATTTT. Protein: CASSYSNRGGNQPQHF.

The chain has TRBV7-2 and TRBJ2-1; TRBD2 matches 10 bases. The CDR3 has 15 amino acids. Germline values: CDR1 SGHTA, CDR2 FQGNSA. J lost 4 bases, V lost 2 bases, and 2 bases had no gene match. The CDR3 loop reads CASSLTSGAYNEQFF. The CDR3 DNA follows: TGTGCCAGCAGCTTAACTAGCGGGGCTTACAATGAGCAGTTCTTC.

V and J are TRBV7-2 and TRBJ2-7; TRBD1 might be the D (6 bases). CDR1 SGHTA and CDR2 FQGNSA come from the germline V gene. V gave up 5 bases and J gave up 6 bases, with 17 bases separating them. The CDR3 has 14 residues. CDR3 protein: CASSQGQLPREQYF. CDR3 nucleotides: TGTGCCAGCAGCCAGGGGCAGCTACCACGCGAGCAGTACTTC.

This chain connects TRBV27 to TRBJ2-7; 7 bases map to TRBD1. CDR1 is MNHEY, CDR2 SMNVEV, per germline (reference sequence). Trimming removed 4 bases from V and 2 bases from J; junction bases left unmatched: 5. The CDR3 has 14 amino acids. CDR3: CASSSSRGPYEQYF. The CDR3 coding sequence is TGTGCCAGCAGTTCCTCTAGGGGGCCCTACGAGCAGTACTTC.

The rearrangement links TRBV5-1 to TRBJ1-6, with 7 bases identical to TRBD1. Germline V gene lookup returns CDR1 SGHRS and CDR2 YFSETQ. Losses at the gene ends were 5 bases for V and 0 bases for J; bases not matched to a gene: 5. CDR3 length: 16 amino acids. Written as DNA, the CDR3 is TGCGCCAGCAGTAACCGGGACAGCTCCTATAATTCACCCCTCCACTTT. It specifies CASSNRDSSYNSPLHF.

This clone was detected only a few times. The chain recombines TRBV25-1 with TRBJ1-6; perhaps TRBD1 as D (5 bases). Germline-derived CDR1 and CDR2 are MGHDK and SYGVNS. Trimming stripped 1 base from V and 4 bases from J, with 11 bases between. This CDR3 has 16 residues. For the CDR3, the DNA is TGTGCCAGCAGTGAATTTTCGGACACTTATAATTCACCCCTCCACTTT. Its translation is CASSEFSDTYNSPLHF. Drawing the rest from reference TRBV25-1 and TRBJ1-6, the complete variable domain is EADIYQTPRYLVIGTGKKITLECSQTMGHDKMYWYQQDPGMELHLIHYSYGVNSTEKGDLSSESTVSRIRTEHFPLTLESARPSHTSQYLCASSEFSDTYNSPLHFGNGTRLTVT.

The rearrangement joins TRBV6-1 to TRBJ2-4; TRBD1 agrees at 9 bases. From germline, CDR1 is MNHNS and CDR2 SASEGT. This CDR3 comprises 16 residues. J gave up 5 bases and V 4 bases, and 9 bases lay outside the gene matches. CDR3 sequence (DNA): TGTGCCAGCAGTGTTAGACAGGGGGAAAGCCAAAACATTCAGTACTTC. It encodes CASSVRQGESQNIQYF.

The chain has TRBV7-9 and TRBJ2-7; 7 bases are shared with TRBD2. This CDR3 is 16 amino acids long. V shed 7 bases, J shed 1 base, and the junction held 13 bases outside the gene matches. CDR1 and CDR2 (germline): SEHNR, FQNEAQ (reference sequence). CDR3 sequence (DNA): TGTGCCAGCACCCGGGGCTCTGGGGGGGTTTCCTACGAGCAGTACTTC. Residues: CASTRGSGGVSYEQYF.

The V call is TRBV18, the J call TRBJ1-1; D is unclear. Trimming removed 6 bases at V and 6 bases at J, with 20 bases between. Looked up from germline, CDR1 is KGHSH and CDR2 is LQKENI. The CDR3 totals 15 residues. The CDR3: CASSQRAGGLSEAFF. The CDR3 region has the DNA TGTGCCAGCTCCCAGAGAGCAGGAGGACTTTCTGAAGCTTTCTTT. The complete variable domain, with remaining parts taken from reference TRBV18 and TRBJ1-1, reads NAGVMQNPRHLVRRRGQEARLRCSPMKGHSHVYWYRQLPEEGLKFMVYLQKENIIDESGMPKERFSAEFPKEGPSILRIQQVVRGDSAAYFCASSQRAGGLSEAFFGQGTRLTVV.

This rearrangement joins TRBV6-6 to TRBJ2-7, with 8 positions matching TRBD2. Germline V CDR1 and CDR2: MNHNY, SVGAGI (reference sequence). V was clipped by 2 bases and J by 4 bases; unmatched bases: 10. The CDR3 spans 16 residues. Here the CDR3 reads CASSYPGSGGIYEQYF. Here the CDR3 DNA reads TGTGCCAGCAGTTACCCTGGGAGCGGGGGTATTTACGAGCAGTACTTC.

The V gene is TRBV4-1, the J gene TRBJ1-2; 8 nucleotides align to TRBD1. Germline CDR1 reads MGHRA; CDR2 reads YSYEKL. The CDR3 sequence is 14 residues long. V lost 2 bases and J lost 8; bases outside the gene matches: 7. In nucleotides, the CDR3 is TGCGCCAGCAGCCAACCTACAGGGGGACGGGGCTACACCTTC. Translated: CASSQPTGGRGYTF.

This clone is a singleton in its sample. This rearrangement joins TRBV10-2 to TRBJ1-5; D might be TRBD1 (5 bases). CDR1 and CDR2 (germline): WSHSY, SAAADI. The CDR3 contains 14 residues. Trimming took off 3 bases at V and 6 bases at J, with 12 bases between the two ends. The CDR3 nucleotides read TGCGCCAGCAGTGACCAGGGAGGGAGTCAGCCCCAGCATTTT. Encoded protein: CASSDQGGSQPQHF.

The chain is built from TRBV5-4 and TRBJ1-2; 11 bases fit TRBD1. Per the germline V gene, CDR1 is SGHNT and CDR2 is YYREEE (reference sequence). J was trimmed by 5 bases and V by 4 bases; bases with no gene match: 7. CDR3 size: 15 residues. The CDR3 loop is CASSPGQGGPYGYTF. The CDR3, as DNA: TGTGCCAGCAGCCCGGGACAGGGGGGACCGTATGGCTACACCTTC.

The V gene is TRBV6-1, the J gene TRBJ2-7, with a possible D match to TRBD2 (5 bases). Trimming shortened V by 2 bases and J by 0 bases, and 11 bases separated the two germline ends. CDR3 length: 15 residues. Germline V gives CDR1 MNHNS, CDR2 SASEGT. The CDR3 bases are TGTGCCAGCAGTGAATGGGCGGGTGCCTCCTACGAGCAGTACTTC. It codes for CASSEWAGASYEQYF.

The chain has TRBV5-4 and TRBJ2-2; TRBD2 agrees at 10 bases. The germline gives CDR1 SGHNT, CDR2 YYREEE (reference sequence). This CDR3 spans 15 amino acids. J gave up 2 bases and V 6 bases, and 4 bases lay outside the gene matches. The CDR3 region has the DNA TGTGCCAGCACCCTAGCGGGGGTCAACACCGGGGAGCTGTTTTTT. Translated: CASTLAGVNTGELFF.

The rearrangement uses TRBV28 and TRBJ1-5; D is uncertain. This CDR3 has 13 residues. Germline V gene data show CDR1 as MDHEN and CDR2 as SYDVKM. V dropped 2 bases and J dropped 5 bases, with 7 bases sitting between them. CDR3 amino acids: CASSLGPDQPQHF. The CDR3 DNA reads as TGTGCCAGCAGTTTAGGTCCGGATCAGCCCCAGCATTTT.

The CDR3 spells CASSPRLGQTNQPQHF. Written as DNA, the CDR3 is TGTGCCAGTAGTCCCCGTTTGGGGCAGACCAATCAGCCCCAGCATTTT. This rearrangement joins TRBV19 to TRBJ1-5, with D perhaps matching TRBD1 (5 bases). In germline, CDR1 is LNHDA, CDR2 SQIVND (reference sequence). The ends were cut back, 5 bases at V and 3 bases at J, with 17 bases in the middle. CDR3 length: 16 amino acids.

The rearrangement links TRBV25-1 to TRBJ1-5, with 9 bases identical to TRBD1. V shed 6 bases, J shed 0 bases, and the junction held 0 bases outside the gene matches. The CDR3 covers 14 residues. Germline loops: CDR1 MGHDK, CDR2 SYGVNS. CDR3: CASRGQGSNQPQHF. CDR3 in DNA: TGTGCCAGCAGGGGACAGGGTAGCAATCAGCCCCAGCATTTT.

V usage is TRBV27 and J usage is TRBJ2-1, with D tentatively TRBD2 (7 bases). The V end was cut by 2 bases, the J end by 3 bases, with 11 bases between. The CDR3 contains 15 residues. Per the germline V gene, CDR1 is MNHEY and CDR2 is SMNVEV (reference sequence). The CDR3 region is CASSLEGGVYNEQFF. The CDR3 DNA is TGTGCCAGCAGTTTAGAGGGGGGGGTCTACAATGAGCAGTTCTTC.